This is a list of T cell receptor beta chains from one sample in a study of OX40 agonist ivuxolimab in advanced cancers. The repertoire was sequenced with immunoSEQ multiplex PCR; TCRdb's copy has only in-frame clones and lacks some. The sample records some 71,000 clones, 65% to 85% being singletons. This material consisted of CD4+ or CD8+ T cells sorted from blood, taken in a trial of the OX40 agonist ivuxolimab. The source of these receptors is an adult with an advanced solid tumor such as melanoma, head and neck, liver or kidney cancer. Both conserved end residues are part of each CDR3. D genes are given only for firm matches. Only some rows state a clone size, as once, few, many or a class for expanded clones.

TRBV27	NA	TRBJ2-7	NA	CASSKLTDYYEQYF	TGTGCCAGCAGTAAACTCACGGACTACTACGAGCAGTACTTC
TRBV19	NA	TRBJ1-5	few	CASSIRDRQHF	TGTGCCAGTAGTATCCGGGACCGCCAGCATTTT
TRBV6-1	NA	TRBJ1-5	NA	CASSVALGGHQPQHF	TGTGCCAGCAGTGTAGCCCTGGGTGGGCATCAGCCCCAGCATTTT
TRBV13	NA	TRBJ1-2	NA	CASSLLRGNYGYTF	TGTGCCAGCAGCTTACTCCGGGGGAACTATGGCTACACCTTC
TRBV27	NA	TRBJ1-5	NA	CASSLKPGTYQPQHF	TGTGCCAGCAGTTTAAAACCAGGGACCTATCAGCCCCAGCATTTT
TRBV7-3	TRBD1	TRBJ2-3	NA	CASSEGQATIDTQYF	TGTGCCAGCAGTGAAGGACAGGCGACAATAGATACGCAGTATTTT
TRBV15	NA	TRBJ1-1	NA	CATTGELAQGNWRTEAFF	TGTGCCACCACCGGAGAGCTGGCTCAAGGGAATTGGAGGACTGAAGCTTTCTTT
TRBV19	TRBD1	TRBJ1-2	few	CASRPPDREGYGYTF	TGTGCCAGTAGACCCCCCGACAGGGAGGGCTATGGCTACACCTTC
TRBV7-9	TRBD1	TRBJ2-1	NA	CASSQTGVAYNEQFF	TGTGCCAGCAGCCAGACAGGGGTTGCCTACAATGAGCAGTTCTTC
TRBV18	TRBD2	TRBJ2-1	once	CASSPIGGSYNEQFF	TGTGCCAGCTCACCAATCGGGGGGTCCTACAATGAGCAGTTCTTC
TRBV19	NA	TRBJ1-6	medium-sized	CASSPEWNSPLHF	TGTGCCAGTAGTCCAGAATGGAATTCACCCCTCCACTTT
TRBV10-3	TRBD1	TRBJ2-4	once	CAISRTGGRDKNIQYF	TGTGCCATCAGTCGGACAGGGGGCCGTGACAAAAACATTCAGTACTTC
TRBV10-1	TRBD1	TRBJ1-3	NA	CASSERTGVLDTIYF	TGCGCCAGCAGTGAGCGTACAGGGGTCCTAGACACCATATATTTT
TRBV4-1	NA	TRBJ1-5	NA	CASSSGQGNSNQPQHF	TGCGCCAGCAGTTCGGGGCAGGGAAATAGCAATCAGCCCCAGCATTTT
TRBV7-6	NA	TRBJ2-5	few	CASSSYQETQYF	TGTGCCAGCAGCTCGTACCAAGAGACCCAGTACTTC
TRBV11-2	NA	TRBJ1-1	NA	CASSLVGNTGTEAFF	TGTGCCAGCAGCTTAGTCGGGAACACGGGAACTGAAGCTTTCTTT
TRBV14	NA	TRBJ1-2	NA	CASSKQGVGGYTF	TGTGCCAGCAGCAAACAGGGAGTCGGTGGCTACACCTTC
TRBV4-1	TRBD2	TRBJ2-1	NA	CASSQGGGRDNEQFF	TGCGCCAGCAGCCAAGGCGGGGGGAGGGACAATGAGCAGTTCTTC
TRBV6-1	TRBD2	TRBJ2-6	NA	CASSDYGGGSGANVLTF	TGTGCCAGCAGTGACTACGGGGGGGGCTCTGGGGCCAACGTCCTGACTTTC
TRBV15	TRBD1	TRBJ1-4	NA	CATSRGAGTAPKLFF	TGTGCCACCAGCAGAGGGGCGGGGACAGCCCCAAAACTGTTTTTT
TRBV7-2	NA	TRBJ1-4	NA	CASSMTATNEKLFF	TGTGCCAGCAGCATGACAGCAACTAATGAAAAACTGTTTTTT
TRBV7-9	NA	TRBJ2-3	NA	CASRRDDQPQYF	TGTGCCAGCAGGAGAGATGATCAGCCCCAGTATTTT
TRBV6-5	TRBD1	TRBJ2-5	NA	CASNHGTEQETQYF	TGTGCCAGCAACCACGGGACAGAGCAAGAGACCCAGTACTTC
TRBV6-6	TRBD1	TRBJ1-2	NA	CASSDHWTGYGYTF	TGTGCCAGCAGTGACCATTGGACAGGCTATGGCTACACCTTC
TRBV18	TRBD1	TRBJ1-2	NA	CASSPAGTGGPGYTF	TGTGCCAGCTCGCCGGCGGGGACAGGGGGCCCCGGCTACACCTTC
TRBV6-1	TRBD1	TRBJ2-7	NA	CASSGLGQGNEQYF	TGTGCCAGCAGTGGACTGGGACAGGGGAACGAGCAGTACTTC
TRBV5-1	NA	TRBJ1-2	once	CASSLEGTTDGYTF	TGCGCCAGCAGCTTGGAGGGGACAACTGATGGCTACACCTTC
TRBV6-1	TRBD1	TRBJ1-4	NA	CASSDRGIGEKLFF	TGTGCCAGCAGTGACAGGGGGATCGGTGAAAAACTGTTTTTT
TRBV6-5	NA	TRBJ1-2	NA	CASSRGLKGGYTF	TGTGCCAGCAGTAGAGGGCTTAAGGGTGGCTACACCTTC
TRBV5-4	TRBD1	TRBJ1-2	NA	CASSPPEKGGTGGFTSYTF	TGTGCCAGCAGTCCGCCTGAGAAAGGGGGGACAGGGGGTTTTACGAGCTACACCTTC
TRBV6-1	TRBD1	TRBJ2-1	NA	CASIRDSSYNEQFF	TGTGCCAGCATTCGGGACAGCTCTTACAATGAGCAGTTCTTC
TRBV6-6	NA	TRBJ2-3	NA	CASSYNSPTVTDTQYF	TGTGCCAGCAGTTACAACTCCCCGACAGTCACAGATACGCAGTATTTT
TRBV6-6	NA	TRBJ2-7	NA	CASSSQVNEQYF	TGTGCCAGCAGCTCACAGGTAAACGAGCAGTACTTC
TRBV5-6	NA	TRBJ2-7	NA	CASSFRSEQYF	TGTGCCAGCAGCTTCAGAAGCGAGCAGTACTTC
TRBV9	TRBD2	TRBJ2-1	NA	CASSVVGTRVLYEQFF	TGTGCCAGCAGCGTAGTGGGGACTAGGGTCTTGTATGAGCAGTTCTTC
TRBV7-2	NA	TRBJ1-4	NA	CASSLDRGPNEKLFF	TGTGCCAGCAGCTTGGATCGGGGTCCTAATGAAAAACTGTTTTTT
TRBV4-1	TRBD2	TRBJ2-5	NA	CASSQETRTSGRGYQETQYF	TGCGCCAGCAGCCAAGAAACTAGGACTAGCGGGAGGGGGTACCAAGAGACCCAGTACTTC
TRBV27	NA	TRBJ2-5	NA	CASSLPGAGETQYF	TGTGCCAGCAGTTTGCCGGGGGCGGGAGAGACCCAGTACTTC
TRBV27	NA	TRBJ1-4	NA	CASRSGYGGGSNEKLFF	TGTGCCAGCAGATCCGGTTATGGGGGCGGATCTAATGAAAAACTGTTTTTT
TRBV5-1	NA	TRBJ1-5	NA	CASSLRGEGNQPQHF	TGCGCCAGCAGCTTGCGCGGGGAGGGGAATCAGCCCCAGCATTTT
TRBV6-1	NA	TRBJ1-1	NA	CASSERGALFSEAFF	TGTGCCAGCAGTGAAAGGGGGGCGCTTTTCTCTGAAGCTTTCTTT
TRBV5-1	NA	TRBJ2-1	few	CASSLGGTNEQFF	TGCGCCAGCAGCTTGGGGGGGACAAATGAGCAGTTCTTC
TRBV30	TRBD1	TRBJ1-2	NA	CAWSPGQGVGYTF	TGTGCCTGGAGTCCGGGACAGGGGGTAGGCTACACCTTC
TRBV30	TRBD1	TRBJ1-6	NA	CAWMRGQQNSPLHF	TGTGCCTGGATGAGGGGACAGCAAAATTCACCCCTCCACTTT
TRBV14	NA	TRBJ1-2	few	CASSQDVGRNYGYTF	TGTGCCAGCAGCCAAGACGTGGGGCGGAACTATGGCTACACCTTC
TRBV6-5	NA	TRBJ2-3	NA	CASSYSFRARTDTQYF	TGTGCCAGCAGTTACTCGTTCCGGGCCCGCACAGATACGCAGTATTTT
TRBV13	NA	TRBJ1-5	NA	CASSPDRNQPQHF	TGTGCCAGCAGCCCAGACAGAAATCAGCCCCAGCATTTT
TRBV6-5	NA	TRBJ1-5	NA	CASSYNRGDQPQHF	TGTGCCAGCAGTTACAATCGGGGGGATCAGCCCCAGCATTTT
TRBV2	TRBD2	TRBJ2-1	once	CASSVMVAGSNEQFF	TGTGCCAGCAGTGTGATGGTAGCGGGGTCTAATGAGCAGTTCTTC
TRBV7-6	TRBD1	TRBJ1-3	NA	CASSSGDRGSGNTIYF	TGTGCCAGCAGCTCGGGGGACAGGGGTTCTGGAAACACCATATATTTT
TRBV19	NA	TRBJ1-1	NA	CASSMGMNTEAFF	TGTGCCAGTAGTATGGGGATGAACACTGAAGCTTTCTTT
TRBV7-2	NA	TRBJ1-1	NA	CASSLGMWTEAFF	TGTGCCAGCAGCTTAGGGATGTGGACTGAAGCTTTCTTT
TRBV5-1	NA	TRBJ1-5	NA	CASSPGGSFSSNQPQHF	TGCGCCAGCAGCCCCGGTGGTTCGTTCTCTAGCAATCAGCCCCAGCATTTT
TRBV7-6	TRBD1	TRBJ2-2	NA	CASSLYPTGIEQELFF	TGTGCCAGCAGCTTATACCCGACAGGGATCGAGCAGGAGCTGTTTTTT
TRBV5-5	NA	TRBJ2-7	NA	CASSDTTRFSSYEQYF	TGTGCCAGCAGCGATACCACCAGGTTTAGCTCCTACGAGCAGTACTTC
TRBV9	NA	TRBJ1-1	NA	CASSARIGTEAFF	TGTGCCAGCAGCGCTCGTATAGGCACTGAAGCTTTCTTT
TRBV5-1	TRBD2	TRBJ2-5	few	CASSPWASGGEETQYF	TGCGCCAGCAGCCCCTGGGCTAGCGGGGGGGAAGAGACCCAGTACTTC
TRBV27	NA	TRBJ1-1	NA	CASIKTGNTEAFF	TGTGCCAGCATTAAGACAGGGAACACTGAAGCTTTCTTT
TRBV7-7	TRBD2	TRBJ2-2	NA	CASSLRTSAGELFF	TGTGCCAGCAGCCTCCGGACTAGCGCCGGGGAGCTGTTTTTT